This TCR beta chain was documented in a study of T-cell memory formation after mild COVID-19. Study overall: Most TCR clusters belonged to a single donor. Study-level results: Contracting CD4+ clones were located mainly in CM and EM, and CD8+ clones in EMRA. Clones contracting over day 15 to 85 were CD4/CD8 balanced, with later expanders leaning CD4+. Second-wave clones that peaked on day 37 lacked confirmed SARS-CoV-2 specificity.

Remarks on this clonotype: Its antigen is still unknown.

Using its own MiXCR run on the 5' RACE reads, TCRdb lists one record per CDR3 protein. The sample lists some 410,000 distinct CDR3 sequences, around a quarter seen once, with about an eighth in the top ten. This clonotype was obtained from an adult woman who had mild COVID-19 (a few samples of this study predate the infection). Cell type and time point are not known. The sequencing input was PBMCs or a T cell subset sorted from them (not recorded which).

CDR3 amino acids: CSADGLTNEQYF. DNA of the CDR3: TGCAGTGCGGACGGACTGACTAACGAGCAGTACTTC. The V gene is TRBV20-1, the J gene TRBJ2-7; tentatively, D is TRBD2 (5 bases). Germline CDR1 DFQATT, CDR2 SNEGSKA (reference sequence). The CDR3 length is 12 residues. The ends were cut back, 6 bases at V and 5 bases at J, with 14 bases in the middle.